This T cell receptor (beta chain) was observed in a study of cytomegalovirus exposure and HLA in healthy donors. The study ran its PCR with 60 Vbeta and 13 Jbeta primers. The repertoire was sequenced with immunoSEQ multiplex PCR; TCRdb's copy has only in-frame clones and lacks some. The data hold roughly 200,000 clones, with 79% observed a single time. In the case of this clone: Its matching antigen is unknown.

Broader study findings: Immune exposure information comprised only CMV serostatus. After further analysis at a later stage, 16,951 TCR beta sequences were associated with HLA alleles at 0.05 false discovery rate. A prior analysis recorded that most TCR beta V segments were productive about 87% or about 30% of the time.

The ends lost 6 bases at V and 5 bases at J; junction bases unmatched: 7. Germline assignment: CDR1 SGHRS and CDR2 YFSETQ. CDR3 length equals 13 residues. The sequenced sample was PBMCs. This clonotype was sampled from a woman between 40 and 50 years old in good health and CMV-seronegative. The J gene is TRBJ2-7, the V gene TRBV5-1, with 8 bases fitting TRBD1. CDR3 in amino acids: CASTPAGGNEQYF. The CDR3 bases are TGCGCCAGCACCCCCGCAGGGGGCAACGAGCAGTACTTC.